This TCR beta chain was observed in a study of T cells in women clearing cervical HPV infection. Study as a whole: Women with histologically confirmed HPV16-related CIN3 or worse, 2 with invasive cancer, served as cases. General study findings and limits: Repertoire richness, not evenness, was significantly elevated in CIN3+ cases versus controls. Effector/memory and HPV-specific T cells were not isolated, and association timing is unknown.

The CDR3 covers 12 residues. Trimming left V 4 bases short and J 5 bases short, with 8 bases between. Germline V gene lookup returns CDR1 SNHLY and CDR2 FYNNEI. This table comes from immunoSEQ multiplex PCR, and its TCRdb copy is limited to in-frame clones, with some not included. The sample's table shows 30,000 to 35,000 clones. With respect to this clone: Its target is unknown. Sequencing ends 3 residues short of the CDR3 end; the germline J gene provides the rest.

This TCR was recovered from a woman aged 18 to 75 with a cervical HPV16 infection that either progressed to CIN3+ or cleared (not recorded which). The specimen was blood buffy coat. The J gene is TRBJ2-5, the V gene TRBV2; D gene uncertain. The covered CDR3 bases are TGTGCCAGCAGTGGAACGGGTGAGACC. This translates into CASSGTGET. The entire CDR3 is CASSGTGETQYF.